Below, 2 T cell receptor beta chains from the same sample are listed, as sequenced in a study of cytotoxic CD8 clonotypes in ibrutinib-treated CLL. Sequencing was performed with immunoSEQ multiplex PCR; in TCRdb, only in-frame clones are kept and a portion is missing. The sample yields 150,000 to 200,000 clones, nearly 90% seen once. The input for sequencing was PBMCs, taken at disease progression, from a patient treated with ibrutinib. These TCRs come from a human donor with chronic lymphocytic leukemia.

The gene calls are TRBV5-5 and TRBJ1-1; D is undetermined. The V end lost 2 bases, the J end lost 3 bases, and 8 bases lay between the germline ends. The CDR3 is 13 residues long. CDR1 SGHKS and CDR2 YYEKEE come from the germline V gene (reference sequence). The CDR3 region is CASSLTSDTEAFF. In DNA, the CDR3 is TGTGCCAGCAGCTTAACCTCAGACACTGAAGCTTTCTTT. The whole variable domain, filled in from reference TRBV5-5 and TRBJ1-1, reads DAGVTQSPTHLIKTRGQQVTLRCSPISGHKSVSWYQQVLGQGPQFIFQYYEKEERGRGNFPDRFSARQFPNYSSELNVNALLLGDSALYLCASSLTSDTEAFFGQGTRLTVV.

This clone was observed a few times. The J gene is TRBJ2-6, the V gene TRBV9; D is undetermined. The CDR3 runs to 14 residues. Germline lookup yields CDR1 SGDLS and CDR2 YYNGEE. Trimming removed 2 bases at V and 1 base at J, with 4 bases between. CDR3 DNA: TGTGCCAGCAGCGTGGGATCTGGGGCCAACGTCCTGACTTTC. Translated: CASSVGSGANVLTF. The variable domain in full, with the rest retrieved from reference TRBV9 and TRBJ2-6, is DSGVTQTPKHLITATGQRVTLRCSPRSGDLSVYWYQQSLDQGLQFLIQYYNGEERAKGNILERFSAQQFPDLHSELNLSSLELGDSALYFCASSVGSGANVLTFGAGSRLTVL.